This T cell receptor beta chain derives from a study of beta chain features in type 1 diabetes. Study-wide points: There was a moderate but significant shortening of TCRB CDR3s in all four CD4+ subsets of Type 1 diabetes patients.

The investigators reverse transcribed all of the isolated RNA, so they sequenced expressed TCRB transcripts. Some clones are missing from TCRdb's copy, which holds only in-frame ones; the method was immunoSEQ multiplex PCR. The sample yields 240,000 or so clones, 55% to 70% seen once. One heparinised draw of blood, averaging roughly 120 mL, came from each donor. In regard to this clone: Its specificity is unknown. One junction end disagrees with the germline gene, perhaps due to a read error.

The CDR3 is made up of 15 amino acids. The germline V gene encodes CDR1 SGHAT and CDR2 FQNNGV. Specimen: naive CD4+ T cells from blood. The sequence was collected from a man aged 25 to 40 in good health. This sequence joins TRBV11-2 and TRBJ2-6; 7 positions match TRBD1. CDR3 in DNA: TGTGCCAGCAGCCTAGACAGGGCTCAACTCAACGTCCTGACTTTC. This sequence encodes CASSLDRAQLNVLTF.